The rows below give T cell receptor beta chains drawn from one sample of a study of Ad26.COV2.S vaccination and SARS-CoV-2 variants. Profiling relied on immunoSEQ multiplex PCR, and the TCRdb table lists in-frame clones only, not all of them. The sample shows about 350,000 clones, around 89% of them seen only once. The sample here was peripheral blood, taken in a trial of Ad26.COV2.S vaccine versus placebo. The receptors were gathered from a person aged 18-65 years who received the Ad26.COV2.S COVID-19 vaccine or a placebo. The CDR3 runs from the conserved cysteine through the conserved F or W. The D gene is left open where the match is weak. Size values are once, few and many counts, or a class for expanded clones, and some rows have none.

.	TRBV11-1	TRBJ2-5	.	CASSPDRRGETQYF	TGTGCCAGCAGCCCGGACAGGAGGGGAGAGACCCAGTACTTC
.	TRBV29-1	TRBJ2-3	.	CSVQFRGNFGTDTQYF	TGCAGCGTACAGTTTAGGGGGAATTTTGGCACAGATACGCAGTATTTT
once	TRBV25-1	TRBJ1-1	TRBD1	CASSAQGASTEAFF	TGTGCCAGCAGTGCGCAGGGGGCGAGCACTGAAGCTTTCTTT
.	TRBV30	TRBJ2-7	TRBD2	CAWGRAGVIGSYEQYF	TGTGCCTGGGGGCGAGCGGGAGTAATCGGGTCCTACGAGCAGTACTTC
.	TRBV5-5	TRBJ2-3	.	CASSFSGSSTDTQYF	TGTGCCAGCAGCTTCTCGGGTTCTAGCACAGATACGCAGTATTTT
many	TRBV7-6	TRBJ1-6	.	CASSPRDAGGYSPLHF	TGTGCCAGCAGCCCACGCGATGCGGGGGGCTACTCACCCCTCCACTTT
.	TRBV3-1/TRBV3-2	TRBJ2-7	.	CASSQLTPAEQYF	TGTGCCAGCAGCCAACTAACCCCGGCCGAGCAGTACTTC
.	TRBV28	TRBJ2-7	TRBD1	CASSPRGQGRDEQYF	TGTGCCAGCAGTCCCCGTGGACAGGGAAGGGACGAGCAGTACTTC
.	TRBV5-1	TRBJ2-3	TRBD1	CASSLGRDSGGTDTQYF	TGCGCCAGCAGCTTGGGTAGGGACAGCGGCGGCACAGATACGCAGTATTTT
.	TRBV4-2	TRBJ1-5	.	CASSQAVWGNQPQHF	TGTGCCAGCAGCCAAGCCGTTTGGGGAAATCAGCCCCAGCATTTT
.	TRBV6-6	TRBJ1-6	TRBD1	CASTIQGNRPLHF	TGTGCCAGCACCATACAGGGGAACAGGCCCCTCCACTTT
.	TRBV29-1	TRBJ2-5	.	CSGRTVQETQYF	TGCAGCGGACGGACTGTCCAAGAGACCCAGTACTTC
.	TRBV6-5	TRBJ2-3	.	CASSYSNTRADTQYF	TGTGCCAGCAGTTACTCCAATACTAGAGCCGATACGCAGTATTTT
.	TRBV6-5	TRBJ2-7	.	CASAPYRVTYEQYF	TGTGCCAGTGCCCCGTACAGGGTCACCTACGAGCAGTACTTC
.	TRBV6-1	TRBJ1-2	.	CASSDAQARRNYGYTF	TGTGCCAGCAGTGACGCCCAGGCCCGGAGGAACTATGGCTACACCTTC
.	TRBV5-1	TRBJ2-7	.	CASSLGVGYEQYF	TGCGCCAGCAGCTTAGGCGTCGGCTACGAGCAGTACTTC
few	TRBV30	TRBJ1-2	.	CAWTPTYGYTF	TGTGCCTGGACCCCGACCTATGGCTACACCTTC
.	TRBV15	TRBJ2-1	.	CATSRENTYNEQFF	TGTGCCACCAGCAGAGAAAACACCTACAATGAGCAGTTCTTC
.	TRBV7-2	TRBJ2-1	TRBD2	CASSDSGRGYNEQFF	TGTGCCAGCAGCGATAGCGGGAGAGGCTACAATGAGCAGTTCTTC
once	TRBV6-5	TRBJ1-3	TRBD1	CATKTGEYSGNTIYF	TGTGCCACCAAGACAGGGGAATACTCTGGAAACACCATATATTTT
.	TRBV27	TRBJ2-7	.	CASSPENAYEQYF	TGTGCCAGCAGTCCCGAGAACGCCTACGAGCAGTACTTC
.	TRBV29-1	TRBJ1-2	TRBD1	CSVMTDRDSVYPYYGYTF	TGCAGCGTAATGACCGACCGGGACAGCGTCTACCCGTACTATGGCTACACCTTC
.	TRBV19	TRBJ1-5	TRBD1	CASTDRANQPQHF	TGTGCCAGTACTGACAGGGCCAATCAGCCCCAGCATTTT
.	TRBV7-3	TRBJ1-6	TRBD1	CASSLWGQLTNSPLHF	TGTGCCAGCAGCTTATGGGGACAGCTAACCAATTCACCCCTCCACTTT
.	TRBV28	TRBJ1-2	.	CASGTGMSNYGYTF	TGTGCCAGCGGAACCGGGATGTCTAACTATGGCTACACCTTC
.	TRBV5-1	TRBJ2-3	.	CASSLGTRTDTQYF	TGCGCCAGCAGCTTGGGAACCAGGACAGATACGCAGTATTTT
.	TRBV14	TRBJ2-3	.	CASSQDVRDTQYF	TGTGCCAGCAGCCAAGATGTCAGAGATACGCAGTATTTT
once	TRBV6-5	TRBJ2-2	.	CASQGTGDTGELFF	TGTGCCAGTCAGGGGACGGGGGACACCGGGGAGCTGTTTTTT
.	TRBV5-1	TRBJ1-1	.	CASSPEGGLNTEAFF	TGCGCCAGCAGCCCTGAGGGGGGTTTGAACACTGAAGCTTTCTTT
.	TRBV2	TRBJ1-1	TRBD1	CASTPRWSGGDRAEAFF	TGTGCCAGCACTCCCCGGTGGTCAGGGGGCGATAGGGCTGAAGCTTTCTTT
.	TRBV7-9	TRBJ2-3	.	CASSLGAGRRTDTQYF	TGTGCCAGCAGCTTAGGTGCGGGCAGACGAACAGATACGCAGTATTTT
.	TRBV19	TRBJ2-2	TRBD1	CATSTWTGPTGELFF	TGTGCCACCTCCACCTGGACAGGGCCCACCGGGGAGCTGTTTTTT
.	TRBV4-3	TRBJ2-7	TRBD2	CASSQGASGGYEQYF	TGCGCCAGCAGCCAAGGCGCTAGCGGGGGGTACGAGCAGTACTTC
.	TRBV5-6	TRBJ2-7	.	CASSLMHIATYEQYF	TGTGCCAGCAGCTTGATGCATATAGCGACCTACGAGCAGTACTTC
.	TRBV11-2	TRBJ1-1	TRBD1	CASSRGQDPAFF	TGTGCCAGCAGCCGCGGACAGGATCCAGCTTTCTTT
.	TRBV29-1	TRBJ1-5	.	CSVLSDGGNQPQHF	TGCAGCGTCCTCTCGGACGGGGGGAATCAGCCCCAGCATTTT
once	TRBV5-1	TRBJ2-3	.	CASTESTQGTDTQYF	TGCGCCAGCACCGAGTCAACCCAGGGCACAGATACGCAGTATTTT
.	TRBV28	TRBJ2-1	.	CASSLPRGSNEQFF	TGTGCCAGCAGTTTACCCCGGGGCAGCAATGAGCAGTTCTTC
.	TRBV30	TRBJ1-2	.	CAWSVLRGVGYTF	TGTGCCTGGAGTGTACTCAGGGGCGTTGGCTACACCTTC
.	TRBV7-8	TRBJ2-7	.	CASSPREERTYEQYF	TGTGCCAGCAGCCCCAGGGAGGAACGAACCTACGAGCAGTACTTC
.	TRBV14	TRBJ1-6	TRBD1	CASSLRTGGGSPLHF	TGTGCCAGCAGCCTCCGGACAGGGGGCGGATCACCCCTCCACTTT